A selection of T cell receptor beta chains follows, all from one sample in a study of Ad26.COV2.S vaccination and SARS-CoV-2 variants. Produced via immunoSEQ multiplex PCR; TCRdb's table is partial and in-frame only. Of 350,000 to 400,000 clones in the sample, 70% to 90% were seen once. The specimen was peripheral blood, collected in a trial of Ad26.COV2.S vaccine versus placebo. The receptors were sampled from a person aged 18-60 years who received the Ad26.COV2.S COVID-19 vaccine or a placebo. Both conserved end residues are part of each CDR3. The D gene is left open where the match is weak. Rows may omit the clone size; those that give it use once, few, many or a size class.

16	NA	TRBV7-2	TRBJ1-3	few	TGTGCCAGCAGCTTAACCCTACAGCACTCTGGAAACACCATATATTTT	CASSLTLQHSGNTIYF
13	TRBD2	TRBV7-3	TRBJ2-7	NA	TGTGCCAGCAGCCCTAGCGGTTCCTACGAGCAGTACTTC	CASSPSGSYEQYF
17	NA	TRBV9	TRBJ2-2	NA	TGTGCCAGCAGCCCCCGGACAGGTGAACAGCGGGGCGGGGAGCTGTTTTTT	CASSPRTGEQRGGELFF
13	NA	TRBV5-1	TRBJ2-7	NA	TGCGCCAGCAGCTTGCGACAGACCTACGAGCAGTACTTC	CASSLRQTYEQYF
13	NA	TRBV6-5	TRBJ1-1	NA	TGTGCCAGCAGGGCCCACTCGGTAGCTGAAGCTTTCTTT	CASRAHSVAEAFF
16	TRBD2	TRBV5-5	TRBJ2-7	NA	TGTGCCAGCAGCTTCGGGCCCACGGGACTAGCGAACGAGCAGTACTTC	CASSFGPTGLANEQYF
15	TRBD1	TRBV28	TRBJ1-5	NA	TGTGCCAGCAGTCCCCGACAGGGGATGATTCAGCCCCAGCATTTT	CASSPRQGMIQPQHF
12	NA	TRBV12-3/TRBV12-4	TRBJ2-7	NA	TGTGCCAGCAGTTTAACTACGGGACGAAGGTACTTC	CASSLTTGRRYF
18	NA	TRBV12-5	TRBJ1-5	once	TGTGCTAGTGGTTTGGATATAGGACAGCCCAATAGCAATCAGCCCCAGCATTTT	CASGLDIGQPNSNQPQHF
20	TRBD2	TRBV28	TRBJ2-3	NA	TGTGCCAGCAGTTCCTTTTTGCCTAGCGGGAGGGCCTCTAGCACAGATACGCAGTATTTT	CASSSFLPSGRASSTDTQYF
13	NA	TRBV5-1	TRBJ2-5	NA	TGCGCCAGCAGCCCGGACAGCCAAGAGACCCAGTACTTC	CASSPDSQETQYF
15	TRBD2	TRBV6-5	TRBJ2-3	NA	TGTGCCAGCAGTCATGGACTAGGCGGCACAGATACGCAGTATTTT	CASSHGLGGTDTQYF
15	NA	TRBV13	TRBJ2-1	NA	TGTGCCAGCAGCTTGGATCGGGACTCCGAAAATGAGCAGTTCTTC	CASSLDRDSENEQFF
16	NA	TRBV6-5	TRBJ2-5	NA	TGTGCCAGCAGTTACTCGGGGGCGCCAGGGCAAGAGACCCAGTACTTC	CASSYSGAPGQETQYF
15	NA	TRBV21-1	TRBJ2-3	once	TGTGCCAGCAGCAAAGTCGGGAGAAGCACAGATACGCAGTATTTT	CASSKVGRSTDTQYF
15	TRBD1	TRBV19	TRBJ1-1	NA	TGTGCCAGTAGTAGGGGGGACAGGGTGAACACTGAAGCTTTCTTT	CASSRGDRVNTEAFF
15	TRBD1	TRBV15	TRBJ2-3	NA	TGTGCCACCAGCAGAGACAGGGGGCGCAAAGATACGCAGTATTTT	CATSRDRGRKDTQYF
13	NA	TRBV28	TRBJ1-1	NA	TGTGCCAGCAGTTTTTGGGGGCGTACTGAAGCTTTCTTT	CASSFWGRTEAFF
16	NA	TRBV29-1	TRBJ1-2	few	TGCAGCGTTGAAGATCGATCAGCCCCCATAGGAGAGGGCTACACCTTC	CSVEDRSAPIGEGYTF
14	TRBD2	TRBV5-6	TRBJ2-3	NA	TGTGCCAGCAGCTTCGGACTAGCTACAGATACGCAGTATTTT	CASSFGLATDTQYF
15	NA	TRBV5-4	TRBJ2-2	NA	TGTGCCAGCAGCCGCGGACACTCGAACACCGGGGAGCTGTTTTTT	CASSRGHSNTGELFF
14	NA	TRBV6-6	TRBJ1-2	NA	TGTGCCAGCAGTTCCTCGTCTCAGGGATATGGCTACACCTTC	CASSSSSQGYGYTF
15	NA	TRBV6-5	TRBJ1-6	once	TGTGCCAGCAGTTACTCCGGGACGGGAAATTCACCCCTCCACTTT	CASSYSGTGNSPLHF
17	TRBD1	TRBV24-1	TRBJ2-3	NA	TGTGCCACCAGTGACATCCGGGAACAGGGGCTCACAGATACGCAGTATTTT	CATSDIREQGLTDTQYF
15	TRBD1	TRBV11-2	TRBJ2-2	NA	TGTGCCAGCAGGCAGACAGGGGGCTTAAATGGGGAGCTGTTTTTT	CASRQTGGLNGELFF
15	NA	TRBV7-3	TRBJ2-3	NA	TGTGCCAGCAGCTTAACAGCGTCTAGCACAGATACGCAGTATTTT	CASSLTASSTDTQYF
15	TRBD2	TRBV28	TRBJ2-5	NA	TGTGCCAGCAGTCCCGGGGGGTTAGGAGAAGAGACCCAGTACTTC	CASSPGGLGEETQYF
14	TRBD2	TRBV11-3	TRBJ2-5	NA	TGTGCCAGCAGCTCCGTAGCGGGAGGAAAGACCCAGTACTTC	CASSSVAGGKTQYF
15	TRBD2	TRBV27	TRBJ2-7	NA	TGTGCCAGCAGTACTGGGACTAGCGGGAGCTACGAGCAGTACTTC	CASSTGTSGSYEQYF
16	TRBD2	TRBV11-1	TRBJ2-3	NA	TGTGCCAGCAGCTTACCGGCTAGCGGGAGTACAGATACGCAGTATTTT	CASSLPASGSTDTQYF
16	TRBD1	TRBV10-3	TRBJ1-1	NA	TGTGCCATCAGTGCCTCTTTAGGGACAGGGAACACTGAAGCTTTCTTT	CAISASLGTGNTEAFF
14	NA	TRBV7-9	TRBJ1-1	NA	TGTGCCAGCACCTCGCCGGGACGCACGGTCGAAGCTTTCTTT	CASTSPGRTVEAFF
14	NA	TRBV28	TRBJ2-7	NA	TGTGCCAGCAGTTCGGCAGGCGGGTCCTACGAGCAGTACTTC	CASSSAGGSYEQYF
13	TRBD1	TRBV6-2/TRBV6-3	TRBJ1-2	few	TGTGCCAGCAGTAACCCGACAGGGTATGGCTACACCTTC	CASSNPTGYGYTF
16	NA	TRBV5-1	TRBJ2-1	NA	TGCGCCAGCAGCTTGGAAGGGTTGTACTCCTACAATGAGCAGTTCTTC	CASSLEGLYSYNEQFF
12	NA	TRBV28	TRBJ1-1	NA	TGTGCCAGCAGCCGACCCATGGATGAAGCTTTCTTT	CASSRPMDEAFF
14	TRBD1	TRBV28	TRBJ2-7	NA	TGTGCCAGCACACTACGACAGGGGACCTACGAGCAGTACTTC	CASTLRQGTYEQYF
12	NA	TRBV12-3/TRBV12-4	TRBJ2-1	NA	TGTGCCAGCAGCTTCTCCTTGTGGGAGCAGTTCTTC	CASSFSLWEQFF
18	TRBD2	TRBV5-1	TRBJ2-3	NA	TGCGCCAGCAGCTGGGGACTAGCGGGAGGGACTAGCACAGATACGCAGTATTTT	CASSWGLAGGTSTDTQYF
14	TRBD1	TRBV5-4	TRBJ1-4	NA	TGTGCCAGCGGACGACAGGGAACTAATGAAAAACTGTTTTTT	CASGRQGTNEKLFF
14	NA	TRBV24-1	TRBJ2-7	NA	TGTGCCACCAGTGCAGGACACCCGAGCTACGAGCAGTACTTC	CATSAGHPSYEQYF
12	NA	TRBV12-3/TRBV12-4	TRBJ2-7	NA	TGTGCCAGCAGTTTAGATGGGGACGAGCAGTACTTC	CASSLDGDEQYF
15	NA	TRBV5-5	TRBJ2-2	once	TGTGCCAGCAGCTCCCTGGAAGGACACACCGGGGAGCTGTTTTTT	CASSSLEGHTGELFF
15	TRBD1	TRBV9	TRBJ1-4	NA	TGTGCCAGCAGCGTGGGGACAGGAACTAATGAAAAACTGTTTTTT	CASSVGTGTNEKLFF
14	NA	TRBV19	TRBJ1-1	NA	TGTGCCAGTAGTCTAGGACAGAGGAACACTGAAGCTTTCTTT	CASSLGQRNTEAFF
14	NA	TRBV6-6	TRBJ1-2	NA	TGTGCCAGCAGCCGCGACAGGATGGCCTATGGCTACACCTTC	CASSRDRMAYGYTF
14	TRBD1	TRBV3-1/TRBV3-2	TRBJ1-5	NA	TGTGCCAGCAGCCCGGGGACAGGGAATCAGCCCCAGCATTTT	CASSPGTGNQPQHF
16	TRBD2	TRBV24-1	TRBJ2-1	NA	TGTGCCACCAGTGATTCCCTCACTAGCGGATACAATGAGCAGTTCTTC	CATSDSLTSGYNEQFF
16	NA	TRBV9	TRBJ2-2	NA	TGTGCCAGCAGCCCCCCTACAGGGTCTTTTGCCGGGGAGCTGTTTTTT	CASSPPTGSFAGELFF
17	TRBD1	TRBV4-3	TRBJ2-7	NA	TGCGCCAGCAGCCAAGATGCCCCGGACAGGGGTGGCTACGAGCAGTACTTC	CASSQDAPDRGGYEQYF
16	NA	TRBV21-1	TRBJ2-1	NA	TGTGCCAGCAACCCAATATGGGCGGGACACTACAATGAGCAGTTCTTC	CASNPIWAGHYNEQFF
14	NA	TRBV21-1	TRBJ2-7	NA	TGTGCCAGCAGCAGCCGGGACAGGGATTACGAGCAGTACTTC	CASSSRDRDYEQYF
17	NA	TRBV7-2	TRBJ1-2	NA	TGTGCCAGCAGCTTAGCGCCGGGACTTACAGCGACCTATGGCTACACCTTC	CASSLAPGLTATYGYTF
13	NA	TRBV24-1	TRBJ2-7	NA	TGTGCCACCAGTGATTCGTTCCACTACGAGCAGTACTTC	CATSDSFHYEQYF